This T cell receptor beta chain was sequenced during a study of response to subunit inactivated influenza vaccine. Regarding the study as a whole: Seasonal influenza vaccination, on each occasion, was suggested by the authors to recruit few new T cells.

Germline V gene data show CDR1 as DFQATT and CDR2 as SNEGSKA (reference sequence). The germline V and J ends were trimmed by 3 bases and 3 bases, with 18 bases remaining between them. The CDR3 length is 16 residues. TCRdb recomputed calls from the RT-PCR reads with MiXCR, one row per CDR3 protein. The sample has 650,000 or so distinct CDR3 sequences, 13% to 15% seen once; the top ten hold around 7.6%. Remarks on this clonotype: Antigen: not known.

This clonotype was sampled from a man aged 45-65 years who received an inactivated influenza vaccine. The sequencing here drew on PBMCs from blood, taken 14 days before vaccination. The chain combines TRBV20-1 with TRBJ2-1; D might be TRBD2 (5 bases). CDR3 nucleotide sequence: TGCAGTGCTAGGGGGAGCGGCCAGACCTTCTACAATGAGCAGTTCTTC. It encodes CSARGSGQTFYNEQFF.